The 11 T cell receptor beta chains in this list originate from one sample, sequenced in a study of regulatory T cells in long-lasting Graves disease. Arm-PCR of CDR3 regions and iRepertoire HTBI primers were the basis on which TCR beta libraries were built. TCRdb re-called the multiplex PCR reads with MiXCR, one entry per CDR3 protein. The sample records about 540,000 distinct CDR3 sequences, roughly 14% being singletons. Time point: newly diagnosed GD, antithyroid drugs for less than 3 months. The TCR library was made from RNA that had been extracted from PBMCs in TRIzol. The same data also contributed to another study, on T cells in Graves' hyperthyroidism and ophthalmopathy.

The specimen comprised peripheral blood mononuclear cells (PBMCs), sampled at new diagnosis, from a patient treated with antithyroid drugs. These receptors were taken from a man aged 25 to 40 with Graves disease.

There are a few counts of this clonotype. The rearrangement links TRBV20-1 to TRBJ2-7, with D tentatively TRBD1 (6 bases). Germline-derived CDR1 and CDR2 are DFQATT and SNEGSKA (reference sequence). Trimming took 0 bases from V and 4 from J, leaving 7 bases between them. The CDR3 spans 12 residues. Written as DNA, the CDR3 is TGCAGTGCTAGAGACACAGGGTACGAGCAGTACTTC. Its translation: CSARDTGYEQYF.

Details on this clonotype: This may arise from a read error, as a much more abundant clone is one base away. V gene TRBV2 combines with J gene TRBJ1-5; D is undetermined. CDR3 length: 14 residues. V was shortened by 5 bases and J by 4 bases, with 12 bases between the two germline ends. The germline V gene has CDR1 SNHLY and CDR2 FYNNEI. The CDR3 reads CASSSPNGNQPQHF. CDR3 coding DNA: TGTGCCAGCAGTAGTCCGAACGGTAATCAGCCCCAGCATTTT.

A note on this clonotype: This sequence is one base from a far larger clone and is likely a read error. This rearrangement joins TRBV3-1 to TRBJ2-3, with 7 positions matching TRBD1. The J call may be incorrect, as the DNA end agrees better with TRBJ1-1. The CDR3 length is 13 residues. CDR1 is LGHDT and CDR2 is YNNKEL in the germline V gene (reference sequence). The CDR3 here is CANSQEGTDEAFF. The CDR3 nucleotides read TGTGCCAACAGCCAAGAGGGGACAGATGAAGCTTTCTTT.

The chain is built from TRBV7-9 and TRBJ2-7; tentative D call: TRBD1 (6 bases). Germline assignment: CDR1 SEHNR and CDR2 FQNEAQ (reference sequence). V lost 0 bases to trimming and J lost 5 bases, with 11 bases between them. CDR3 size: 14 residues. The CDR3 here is CASSLARGYNEQYF. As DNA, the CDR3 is TGTGCCAGCAGCTTAGCCAGGGGATACAACGAGCAGTACTTC.

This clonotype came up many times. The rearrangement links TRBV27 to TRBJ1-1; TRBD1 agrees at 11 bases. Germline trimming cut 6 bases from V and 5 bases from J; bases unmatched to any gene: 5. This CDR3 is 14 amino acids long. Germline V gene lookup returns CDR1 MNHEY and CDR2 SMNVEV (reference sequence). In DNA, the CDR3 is TGTGCCAGCAGCAGGGACAGGGGGTATACTGAAGCTTTCTTT. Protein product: CASSRDRGYTEAFF.

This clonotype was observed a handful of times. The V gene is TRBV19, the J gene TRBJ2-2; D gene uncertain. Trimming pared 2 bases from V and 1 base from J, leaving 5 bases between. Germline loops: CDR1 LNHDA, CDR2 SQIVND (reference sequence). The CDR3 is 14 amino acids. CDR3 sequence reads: CASSISQNTGELFF. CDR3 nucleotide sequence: TGTGCCAGTAGTATATCCCAGAACACCGGGGAGCTGTTTTTT.

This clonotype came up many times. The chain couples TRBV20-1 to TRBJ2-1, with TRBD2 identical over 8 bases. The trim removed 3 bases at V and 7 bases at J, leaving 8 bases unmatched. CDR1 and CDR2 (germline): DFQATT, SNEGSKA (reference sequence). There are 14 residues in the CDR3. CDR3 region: CSASGRAQLNEQFF. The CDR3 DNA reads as TGCAGTGCTAGCGGGAGGGCCCAGTTGAATGAGCAGTTCTTC.

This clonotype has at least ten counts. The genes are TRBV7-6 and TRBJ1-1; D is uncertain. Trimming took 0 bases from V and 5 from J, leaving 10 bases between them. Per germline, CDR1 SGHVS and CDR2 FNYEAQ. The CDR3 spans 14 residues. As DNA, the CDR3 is TGTGCCAGCAGCTTAGCATGGTCAGAGACTGAAGCTTTCTTT. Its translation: CASSLAWSETEAFF.

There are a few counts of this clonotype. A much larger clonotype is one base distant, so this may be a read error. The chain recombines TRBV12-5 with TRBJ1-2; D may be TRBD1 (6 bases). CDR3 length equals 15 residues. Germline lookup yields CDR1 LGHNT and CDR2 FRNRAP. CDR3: CASGLPHRESYGYTF. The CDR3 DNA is TGTGCTAGCGGTTTACCCCACAGGGAGAGCTATGGCTACACCTTC.

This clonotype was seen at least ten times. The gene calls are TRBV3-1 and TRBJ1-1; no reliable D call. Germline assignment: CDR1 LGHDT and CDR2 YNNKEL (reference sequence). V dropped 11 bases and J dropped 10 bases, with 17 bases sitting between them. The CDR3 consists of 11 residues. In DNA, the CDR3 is TGTGCCTCTCGGGGAGGGTCTTCAGCTTTCTTT. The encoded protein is CASRGGSSAFF. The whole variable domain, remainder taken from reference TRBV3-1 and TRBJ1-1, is DTAVSQTPKYLVTQMGNDKSIKCEQNLGHDTMYWYKQDSKKFLKIMFSYNNKELIINETVPNRFSPKSPDKAHLNLHINSLELGDSAVYFCASRGGSSAFFGQGTRLTVV.

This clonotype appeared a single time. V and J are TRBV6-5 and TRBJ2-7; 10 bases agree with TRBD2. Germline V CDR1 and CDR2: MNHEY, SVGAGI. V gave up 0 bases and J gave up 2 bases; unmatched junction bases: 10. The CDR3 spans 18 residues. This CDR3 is CASSYSIPFSGRAYEQYF. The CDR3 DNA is TGTGCCAGCAGTTACTCGATACCCTTCAGCGGGAGGGCCTACGAGCAGTACTTC.